A single sample gave rise to the 25 T cell receptor beta chains below, sequenced in a study of OX40 agonist ivuxolimab in advanced cancers. Profiling relied on immunoSEQ multiplex PCR, and the TCRdb table lists in-frame clones only, not all of them. The data show around 41,000 clones, about 87% seen once. This material consisted of CD4+ or CD8+ T cells sorted from blood, taken in a trial of the OX40 agonist ivuxolimab. These receptors originate from an adult with an advanced solid tumor such as melanoma, head and neck, liver or kidney cancer.

The CDR3 region is CASSTQGNTEAFF. The CDR3 region has the DNA TGTGCCAGCAGCACGCAGGGTAACACTGAAGCTTTCTTT. The chain uses TRBV5-4 and TRBJ1-1; D may be TRBD1 (5 bases). Trimming removed 4 bases from V and 2 bases from J, with 9 bases in between. This CDR3 contains 13 residues. Per germline, CDR1 SGHNT and CDR2 YYREEE (reference sequence).

The V call is TRBV4-1, the J call TRBJ1-1; D possibly corresponds to TRBD1 (5 bases). The CDR3 contains 16 residues. The germline gives CDR1 MGHRA, CDR2 YSYEKL. V lost 1 base and J lost 0, with 12 bases in between. This CDR3 reads CASSQGRGGLNTEAFF. The CDR3, as DNA: TGCGCCAGCAGCCAAGGGCGGGGGGGGTTGAACACTGAAGCTTTCTTT.

This clone appeared a single time. The gene calls are TRBV28 and TRBJ1-5; D is perhaps TRBD1 (5 bases). Germline V lookup: CDR1 MDHEN, CDR2 SYDVKM. Deletions cut 3 bases from V and 6 bases from J, with 12 bases between. CDR3 size: 14 residues. This CDR3 reads CASSLGTWAQPQHF. The CDR3 DNA reads as TGTGCCAGCAGTTTGGGGACGTGGGCTCAGCCCCAGCATTTT. Combining the CDR3 with reference TRBV28 and TRBJ1-5 gives the whole variable domain DVKVTQSSRYLVKRTGEKVFLECVQDMDHENMFWYRQDPGLGLRLIYFSYDVKMKEKGDIPEGYSVSREKKERFSLILESASTNQTSMYLCASSLGTWAQPQHFGDGTRLSIL.

This rearrangement joins TRBV19 to TRBJ1-1; D uncertain. The CDR3 consists of 13 residues. Germline loops: CDR1 LNHDA, CDR2 SQIVND (reference sequence). V was trimmed by 1 base and J by 5 bases, leaving 8 bases between them. In DNA form, the CDR3 reads TGTGCCAGTAGTATAGGAAAGAAAACTGAAGCTTTCTTT. As protein: CASSIGKKTEAFF. The variable domain in full, with the rest retrieved from reference TRBV19 and TRBJ1-1, is DGGITQSPKYLFRKEGQNVTLSCEQNLNHDAMYWYRQDPGQGLRLIYYSQIVNDFQKGDIAEGYSVSREKKESFPLTVTSAQKNPTAFYLCASSIGKKTEAFFGQGTRLTVV.

V is TRBV28 and J is TRBJ2-7; 7 bases are shared with TRBD2. Per germline, CDR1 MDHEN and CDR2 SYDVKM. This CDR3 has 14 amino acids. The junction had 7 bases not matched to a gene; V was cut back by 3 bases and J by 5 bases. CDR3 DNA sequence: TGTGCCAGCAGTTTTGGCGGGAGCTACCACGAGCAGTACTTC. It codes for CASSFGGSYHEQYF.

A single count supports this clone. This rearrangement joins TRBV28 to TRBJ1-1, with 9 bases fitting TRBD1. Trimming took 7 bases from V and 4 from J; bases not matched to a gene: 13. The V gene's germline CDR1 is MDHEN and CDR2 SYDVKM. The CDR3 covers 16 residues. The chain's CDR3 is CASNQIGQGRGTEAFF. As DNA, the CDR3 is TGTGCCAGCAACCAAATCGGACAGGGGAGGGGCACTGAAGCTTTCTTT.

This clone was detected only once. CDR3 residues: CASSEVREQYF. In DNA, the CDR3 is TGTGCCAGCAGTGAAGTGAGGGAGCAGTACTTC. This chain uses TRBV6-1 with TRBJ2-7; no firm D call. Germline lookup yields CDR1 MNHNS and CDR2 SASEGT. V was cut by 1 base and J by 7 bases, with 5 bases left in between. CDR3 length equals 11 residues.

The genes are TRBV25-1 and TRBJ2-1, with TRBD2 identical over 7 bases. The junction had 11 bases not matched to a gene; V was cut back by 4 bases and J by 8 bases. This CDR3 is built from 15 residues. CDR1 is MGHDK and CDR2 is SYGVNS in the germline V gene. The CDR3, as DNA: TGTGCCAGCAGTGCGGTCGGGAGGCCCCACGATGAGCAGTTCTTC. Its translation: CASSAVGRPHDEQFF.

The rearrangement uses TRBV7-9 and TRBJ1-3; 9 positions match TRBD1. CDR1 is SEHNR and CDR2 is FQNEAQ in the germline V gene (reference sequence). V shed 5 bases and J 0 bases; nucleotides not matched to a gene: 8. The length of the CDR3 is 17 residues. CDR3 sequence reads: CASSTGTGSSSGNTIYF. CDR3 DNA: TGTGCCAGCAGCACCGGGACAGGGTCGAGCTCTGGAAACACCATATATTTT.

Remarks on this clone: Compared with germline, one end of the junction differs, possibly owing to a read error. The genes are TRBV7-7 and TRBJ2-1; D not certain. CDR3 length: 15 amino acids. Germline CDR1 SSHAT, CDR2 FNYEAQ (reference sequence). The CDR3 bases are TGTGCTAGCAGCTTAGATATTAGCTCCTACAATGAGCAGTTCTTC. This encodes CASSLDISSYNEQFF.

In nucleotides, the CDR3 is TGTGCCATCAGTTTAGGGGCGACCCCTAGGTCGGCAGATACGCAGTATTTT. It translates to CAISLGATPRSADTQYF. This chain connects TRBV10-3 to TRBJ2-3; D may be TRBD1 (5 bases). The CDR3 loop spans 17 amino acids. Trimming took 5 bases from V and 4 from J, leaving 22 bases between them. Germline lookup yields CDR1 ENHRY and CDR2 SYGVKD.

This rearrangement joins TRBV28 to TRBJ2-1; maybe TRBD2 (6 bases). CDR3 length equals 16 residues. The germline gives CDR1 MDHEN, CDR2 SYDVKM. V lost 3 bases, J lost 4 bases, and 16 bases lay in between. CDR3 protein: CASSFSGGARYNEQFF. The CDR3 coding sequence is TGTGCCAGCAGTTTCTCCGGGGGAGCTCGTTACAATGAGCAGTTCTTC.

The rearrangement links TRBV7-8 to TRBJ1-3, with D possibly being TRBD1 (5 bases). With 0 bases removed from V and 4 bases from J, the gap between germline ends came to 7 bases. This CDR3 has 14 amino acids. Germline CDR1 is SGHVS and CDR2 is FQNEAQ. In nucleotides, the CDR3 is TGTGCCAGCAGCTTAGCGGACATCGGAAACACCATATATTTT. This encodes CASSLADIGNTIYF.

This chain joins TRBV30 and TRBJ2-1; the D is unclear. V lost 5 bases to trimming and J lost 8 bases, with 25 bases between them. CDR3 length: 16 amino acids. CDR1 is GTSNPN and CDR2 is SVGIG in the germline V gene (reference sequence). CDR3 in DNA: TGTGCCTGGTCCCCACCGGGCTACGGCATATTAGATGAGCAGTTCTTC. The encoded protein is CAWSPPGYGILDEQFF.

CDR3 sequence: CASSITRVETQYF. The DNA for the CDR3 is TGTGCCAGTAGTATAACTAGGGTGGAGACCCAGTACTTC. The gene calls are TRBV19 and TRBJ2-5, with D perhaps matching TRBD2 (5 bases). Per the germline V gene, CDR1 is LNHDA and CDR2 is SQIVND (reference sequence). Trimming stripped 2 bases from V and 5 bases from J, with 9 bases between. The CDR3 consists of 13 residues.

V and J are TRBV18 and TRBJ2-3, with 8 bases matching TRBD1. The CDR3 totals 15 residues. After removal of 6 bases from V and 4 bases from J, the junction contained 9 bases not matched to a gene. Germline lookup yields CDR1 KGHSH and CDR2 LQKENI. The CDR3 DNA reads TGTGCCAGCTCTCTAAAAGCAGGGGGCCCAGATACGCAGTATTTT. It specifies CASSLKAGGPDTQYF.

CDR3 nucleotide sequence: TGTGCCAGCAGTTTACGGGGGGACAGGGGGTTGGATACGCAGTATTTT. Translation: CASSLRGDRGLDTQYF. The genes are TRBV27 and TRBJ2-3, with TRBD1 identical over 11 bases. The CDR3 loop spans 16 amino acids. Germline values: CDR1 MNHEY, CDR2 SMNVEV (reference sequence). Trimming at V came to 2 bases and at J to 6 bases, leaving 7 bases not matched to a gene.

The rearrangement uses TRBV6-1 and TRBJ1-5; D not certain. CDR3 length: 10 amino acids. Germline CDR1 and CDR2: MNHNS and SASEGT. Trimming removed 8 bases at V and 5 bases at J, with 4 bases between. This CDR3 reads CASGDQPQHF. The CDR3 region has the DNA TGTGCCAGCGGGGATCAGCCCCAGCATTTT.

The gene calls are TRBV5-1 and TRBJ1-1; 8 bases fit TRBD1. The CDR3 extends over 14 amino acids. CDR1 and CDR2 from the germline V gene are SGHRS and YFSETQ. V gave up 4 bases and J gave up 0 bases; unmatched junction bases: 2. Here the CDR3 reads CASSPGGLNTEAFF. The CDR3 region has the DNA TGCGCCAGCAGCCCAGGGGGCTTGAACACTGAAGCTTTCTTT.

The chain has TRBV6-5 and TRBJ1-1; D call uncertain. This CDR3 contains 11 residues. Trimming left V 0 bases short and J 8 bases short, with 4 bases between. From germline, CDR1 is MNHEY and CDR2 SVGAGI. The CDR3 loop reads CASSYSEEAFF. DNA of the CDR3: TGTGCCAGCAGTTACTCGGAAGAAGCTTTCTTT.

This clone was picked up one time. The chain joins TRBV10-1 to TRBJ2-5, with TRBD1 as a possible D gene (6 bases). Germline-derived CDR1 and CDR2 are WNHNN and SYGVQD (reference sequence). Between the trimmed V and J ends, which lost 3 bases and 2 bases, there was a span of 16 bases. This CDR3 has 16 residues. Here the CDR3 DNA reads TGCGCCAGCAGTGATTCGGACAGTTCGGGGCAAGAGACCCAGTACTTC. Translation: CASSDSDSSGQETQYF.

This sequence joins TRBV5-6 and TRBJ2-3; a possible D gene is TRBD2 (5 bases). Germline lookup yields CDR1 SGHDT and CDR2 YYEEEE. This CDR3 has 13 amino acids. Trimming took 4 bases from V and 5 from J, leaving 11 bases between them. The CDR3 region is CASSEGSVDTQYF. CDR3 sequence (DNA): TGTGCCAGCAGCGAGGGTTCCGTAGATACGCAGTATTTT.

The gene calls are TRBV4-1 and TRBJ2-1; TRBD2 matches at 14 bases. The J segment lost 6 bases and the V segment lost 4 bases, leaving 5 bases of the junction unmatched. CDR1 is MGHRA and CDR2 is YSYEKL in the germline V gene. CDR3 size: 16 residues. The CDR3 is CASSRGGLAGANEQFF. DNA of the CDR3: TGCGCCAGCAGCCGGGGGGGACTAGCGGGAGCCAATGAGCAGTTCTTC.

The chain recombines TRBV28 with TRBJ2-5, with D maybe TRBD2 (5 bases). The CDR3 runs to 12 residues. Between the trimmed V and J ends, which lost 2 bases and 5 bases, there was a span of 6 bases. CDR1 is MDHEN and CDR2 is SYDVKM in the germline V gene. This CDR3 is CASSLTGETQYF. In nucleotides, the CDR3 is TGTGCCAGCAGTTTAACGGGGGAGACCCAGTACTTC.

Worth noting for this clone: At one boundary the junction diverges from the germline segment, which might be a read error. V usage is TRBV7-7 and J usage is TRBJ2-1; no reliable D call. CDR3 length: 14 amino acids. Germline CDR1 SSHAT, CDR2 FNYEAQ (reference sequence). CDR3 nucleotides: TGTGCTAGCAGCTTATCCTGGGCGGACAATGAGCAGTTCTTC. This sequence encodes CASSLSWADNEQFF.